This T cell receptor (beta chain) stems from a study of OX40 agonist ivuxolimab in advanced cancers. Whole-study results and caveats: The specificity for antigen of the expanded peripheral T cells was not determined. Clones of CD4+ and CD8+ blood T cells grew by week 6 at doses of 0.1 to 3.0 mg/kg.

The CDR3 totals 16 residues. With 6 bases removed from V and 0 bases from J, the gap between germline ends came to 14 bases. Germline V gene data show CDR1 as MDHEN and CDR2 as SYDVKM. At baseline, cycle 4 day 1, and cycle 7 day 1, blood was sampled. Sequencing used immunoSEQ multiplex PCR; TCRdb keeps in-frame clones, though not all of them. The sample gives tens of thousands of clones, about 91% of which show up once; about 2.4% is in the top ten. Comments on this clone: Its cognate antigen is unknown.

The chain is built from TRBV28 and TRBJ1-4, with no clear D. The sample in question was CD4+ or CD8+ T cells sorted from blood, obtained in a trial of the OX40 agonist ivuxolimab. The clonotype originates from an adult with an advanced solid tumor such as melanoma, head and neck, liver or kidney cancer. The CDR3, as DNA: TGTGCCAGCAGGGCTGCCGATAGTGCAACTAATGAAAAACTGTTTTTT. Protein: CASRAADSATNEKLFF.